The 2 T cell receptor beta chains presented below share a single source sample, sequenced in a study of blood T cells in healthy people across ages. The second PCR ran 7 to 11 cycles with a sample-barcoded 5' primer and J-beta primers. MiXCR, run by TCRdb on the 5' RACE reads, gives a single entry per CDR3 protein. The data hold about 800,000 distinct CDR3 sequences, with 55% to 70% observed a single time. The specimen was blood. These receptor sequences come from a man in his thirties or forties in good health.

The chain joins TRBV20-1 to TRBJ1-1; tentatively, D is TRBD1 (5 bases). Deletions cut 1 base from V and 3 bases from J, with 15 bases between. This CDR3 is built from 15 residues. Germline loops: CDR1 DFQATT, CDR2 SNEGSKA (reference sequence). The CDR3 DNA follows: TGCAGTGCTAGAGTCTTTTTGCGAGGGGACACTGAAGCTTTCTTT. It specifies CSARVFLRGDTEAFF.

The CDR3 DNA follows: TGCGCCAGCAGTCAATTCTTTACACCGATGAGGGCCAAAAACATTCAGTACTTC. Residues: CASSQFFTPMRAKNIQYF. The rearrangement links TRBV23-1 to TRBJ2-4; no firm D call. TRBV23-1 is designated an ORF whose function remains uncertain. The CDR3 totals 18 residues. V gave up 1 base and J gave up 1 base, with 17 bases separating them.